These 27 T cell receptor beta chains share one sample of origin, sequenced in a study of a mutant IDH1 vaccine in newly diagnosed glioma. Time point meaning: week 23, last vaccination. What each vaccine dose contained was 300 ug of mutant IDH1 20-mer peptide, accompanied by topical imiquimod. Method: immunoSEQ multiplex PCR; TCRdb's copy keeps in-frame clones and lacks some. The sample lists tens of thousands of clones; 65% to 90% were seen once. These receptors are not linked to any known antigen. This specimen was PBMCs, taken from a glioma patient whose treatment included an IDH1 peptide vaccine. All receptors derive from a young man with glioma. Some clones in this sample may be carry-over from other donors' samples.

The V and J genes are TRBV9 and TRBJ2-7, with D unresolved. This CDR3 region has 16 residues. Germline values: CDR1 SGDLS, CDR2 YYNGEE. V dropped 4 bases and J dropped 0 bases, with 17 bases sitting between them. The CDR3 sequence is CASSPHGGLSSYEQYF. CDR3 bases: TGTGCCAGCAGCCCCCATGGCGGCCTTAGCTCCTACGAGCAGTACTTC.

The chain uses TRBV19 and TRBJ2-3; 7 bases match TRBD2. The V segment lost 4 bases and the J segment 0 bases; nucleotides outside the gene matches: 10. This CDR3 has 17 residues. The germline V gene encodes CDR1 LNHDA and CDR2 SQIVND (reference sequence). CDR3 loop: CASSRGRRRGSTDTQYF. For the CDR3, the DNA is TGTGCCAGTAGTAGAGGGAGAAGGCGGGGGAGCACAGATACGCAGTATTTT.

The chain combines TRBV7-9 with TRBJ1-4, with 10 bases fitting TRBD1. The CDR3 is 16 residues long. Germline V gives CDR1 SEHNR, CDR2 FQNEAQ (reference sequence). V trimming: 4 bases; J trimming: 0 bases; junction bases outside the gene matches: 2. This CDR3 reads CASSSGQGTTNEKLFF. CDR3 nucleotides: TGTGCCAGCAGCTCGGGACAGGGGACAACTAATGAAAAACTGTTTTTT.

The genes are TRBV28 and TRBJ1-2; 8 bases are shared with TRBD1. V lost 6 bases to trimming and J lost 11 bases; unmatched junction nucleotides: 5. The CDR3 extends over 11 amino acids. Germline CDR1 reads MDHEN; CDR2 reads SYDVKM. The CDR3 here is CASRDRGSYTF. CDR3 DNA: TGTGCCAGCAGAGACAGGGGAAGTTACACCTTC.

The V and J genes are TRBV4-2 and TRBJ1-1; D unresolved. Trimming removed 1 base at V and 3 bases at J, with 15 bases between. Per germline, CDR1 LGHNA and CDR2 YNFKEQ. The CDR3 totals 16 residues. CDR3 coding DNA: TGTGCCAGCAGCCAAGGGTTCCAGGCGGTAGACACTGAAGCTTTCTTT. It is translated as CASSQGFQAVDTEAFF.

The chain employs TRBV19 and TRBJ2-1; D ambiguous. There are 16 residues in the CDR3. V was pared by 5 bases and J by 2 bases, with 16 bases between. Germline CDR1 reads LNHDA; CDR2 reads SQIVND (reference sequence). CDR3 loop: CASSSVLVSPYNEQFF. CDR3 nucleotides: TGTGCCAGTAGTTCCGTTCTCGTTAGCCCCTACAATGAGCAGTTCTTC. Full variable domain (remainder filled in from reference TRBV19 and TRBJ2-1): DGGITQSPKYLFRKEGQNVTLSCEQNLNHDAMYWYRQDPGQGLRLIYYSQIVNDFQKGDIAEGYSVSREKKESFPLTVTSAQKNPTAFYLCASSSVLVSPYNEQFFGPGTRLTVL.

This clone was counted once. The chain has TRBV11-2 and TRBJ2-1; 9 bases line up with TRBD1. The CDR3 covers 15 residues. Germline V CDR1 and CDR2: SGHAT, FQNNGV. The V gene end was trimmed by 3 bases and the J gene end by 6 bases; junction bases not matched to a gene: 6. The DNA for the CDR3 is TGTGCCAGCAGCTTTACCAGGACAGGGGCCAATGAGCAGTTCTTC. It yields the protein CASSFTRTGANEQFF.

This sequence joins TRBV18 and TRBJ2-1; D might be TRBD1 or TRBD2, each matching 6 bases. CDR1 KGHSH and CDR2 LQKENI come from the germline V gene. V lost 3 bases, J lost 6 bases, and 21 bases lay in between. The CDR3 contains 17 residues. This chain's CDR3 is CASSPLGPGAERNEQFF. The CDR3 DNA follows: TGTGCCAGCTCACCCTTAGGACCGGGGGCCGAACGCAATGAGCAGTTCTTC. The complete variable domain, with remaining parts taken from reference TRBV18 and TRBJ2-1, reads NAGVMQNPRHLVRRRGQEARLRCSPMKGHSHVYWYRQLPEEGLKFMVYLQKENIIDESGMPKERFSAEFPKEGPSILRIQQVVRGDSAAYFCASSPLGPGAERNEQFFGPGTRLTVL.

V and J are TRBV15 and TRBJ1-5; D gene ambiguous. CDR3 length: 14 amino acids. CDR1 is LNHNV, CDR2 YYDKDF, per germline (reference sequence). Trimming took 2 bases from V and 5 from J, leaving 10 bases between them. The CDR3 coding sequence is TGTGCCACCAGCAGATGGGTCAGCGATCAGCCCCAGCATTTT. Translation: CATSRWVSDQPQHF.

This sequence joins TRBV4-1 and TRBJ1-5; perhaps TRBD1 as D (5 bases). CDR3 length: 15 amino acids. In germline, CDR1 is MGHRA, CDR2 YSYEKL. Trimming took off 0 bases at V and 7 bases at J, with 13 bases between the two ends. CDR3 loop: CASSQDLGTQQPQHF. DNA of the CDR3: TGCGCCAGCAGCCAAGATTTGGGGACGCAACAGCCCCAGCATTTT.

This rearrangement joins TRBV15 to TRBJ1-2; D might be TRBD1 (5 bases). This CDR3 is 15 amino acids long. Looked up from germline, CDR1 is LNHNV and CDR2 is YYDKDF (reference sequence). V lost 2 bases, J lost 7 bases, and 17 bases lay in between. CDR3 sequence (DNA): TGTGCCACCAGCAGACGGTCTACGGGGACTGGTGGCTACACCTTC. Translated, it gives CATSRRSTGTGGYTF.

The genes are TRBV7-9 and TRBJ2-7, with unresolved D. CDR3 length: 13 amino acids. Germline V gene data show CDR1 as SEHNR and CDR2 as FQNEAQ (reference sequence). In DNA form, the CDR3 reads TGTGCTTCACACATCGACGTCTCCTACGAGCAGTACTTC. This sequence encodes CASHIDVSYEQYF.

This clone was observed a few times. This chain joins TRBV4-3 and TRBJ1-3; perhaps TRBD1 as D (6 bases). The CDR3 length is 13 residues. Germline CDR1 and CDR2: LGHNA and YSLEER. Trimming took 6 bases from V and 13 from J, leaving 19 bases between them. This CDR3 reads CASSSRQDLAIYF. The CDR3 coding sequence is TGCGCCAGCAGTTCCAGACAGGATCTAGCGATATATTTT.

The gene calls are TRBV15 and TRBJ1-6; D gene uncertain. The CDR3 has 14 residues. Trimming removed 5 bases at V and 7 bases at J, with 12 bases between. Germline values: CDR1 LNHNV, CDR2 YYDKDF (reference sequence). The CDR3 DNA reads TGTGCCACCAGCCTCGGAGGGCGCAATTCACCCCTCCACTTT. It yields the protein CATSLGGRNSPLHF.

The rearrangement links TRBV5-3 to TRBJ2-2, with 7 bases lining up with TRBD1. TRBV5-3 is filed as an ORF, its function uncertain. The CDR3 loop spans 13 amino acids. Written as DNA, the CDR3 is TGTGATGGAAGGGACAGACGGACCGGGGAGCTGTTTTTT. Amino acid sequence: CDGRDRRTGELFF.

V gene TRBV5-5 combines with J gene TRBJ1-1; D is undetermined. CDR1 is SGHKS and CDR2 is YYEKEE in the germline V gene (reference sequence). The CDR3 covers 14 residues. V lost 0 bases and J lost 1, with 7 bases in between. Here the CDR3 reads CASSLESGNTEAFF. The CDR3 nucleotides read TGTGCCAGCAGCTTGGAGTCAGGGAACACTGAAGCTTTCTTT.

DNA for the CDR3: TGTGCCAGCAGTTCCGGGACCCTTGGTCAGCCCCAGCATTTT. Its translation is CASSSGTLGQPQHF. V usage is TRBV27 and J usage is TRBJ1-5, with D possibly TRBD1 on 5 matching bases. Germline V gene data show CDR1 as MNHEY and CDR2 as SMNVEV (reference sequence). The CDR3 loop spans 14 amino acids. The V and J ends lost 4 bases and 6 bases respectively, with 13 bases between them.

This sequence joins TRBV19 and TRBJ2-3; D gene unclear. The CDR3 sequence is 13 residues long. V was trimmed by 5 bases and J by 2 bases, leaving 8 bases between them. Germline V gene sequence: CDR1 LNHDA, CDR2 SQIVND (reference sequence). CDR3 in amino acids: CASSLGHTDTQYF. Written as DNA, the CDR3 is TGTGCCAGTAGTCTGGGCCACACAGATACGCAGTATTTT. Complete variable domain (other parts from reference TRBV19 and TRBJ2-3): DGGITQSPKYLFRKEGQNVTLSCEQNLNHDAMYWYRQDPGQGLRLIYYSQIVNDFQKGDIAEGYSVSREKKESFPLTVTSAQKNPTAFYLCASSLGHTDTQYFGPGTRLTVL.

The chain is built from TRBV5-6 and TRBJ2-7; D is possibly TRBD1 (5 bases). This CDR3 contains 14 residues. Germline CDR1 and CDR2: SGHDT and YYEEEE. The V end was cut by 0 bases, the J end by 1 base, with 8 bases between. The CDR3 sequence is CASSLVQGSYEQYF. The CDR3 region has the DNA TGTGCCAGCAGCTTGGTTCAGGGTTCCTACGAGCAGTACTTC.

This clone has a single count. V is TRBV30 and J is TRBJ2-1; D gene uncertain. This CDR3 is built from 11 residues. Germline CDR1 is GTSNPN and CDR2 is SVGIG (reference sequence). The V gene lost 1 base and the J gene lost 10 bases, with 8 bases spanning the gap. The CDR3 protein is CAWSGSREQFF. The CDR3 DNA follows: TGTGCCTGGAGTGGTTCGAGGGAGCAGTTCTTC.

This chain connects TRBV7-9 to TRBJ1-1; a possible D gene is TRBD1 (5 bases). CDR1 and CDR2 from the germline V gene are SEHNR and FQNEAQ (reference sequence). This CDR3 has 15 residues. V was cut by 5 bases and J by 3 bases, with 16 bases left in between. The CDR3 DNA sequence: TGTGCCAGCAGCCTCTCCATGCAGGGAGACACTGAAGCTTTCTTT. Residues: CASSLSMQGDTEAFF. Together with reference TRBV7-9 and TRBJ1-1, the CDR3 gives the full variable domain: DTGVSQNPRHKITKRGQNVTFRCDPISEHNRLYWYRQTLGQGPEFLTYFQNEAQLEKSRLLSDRFSAERPKGSFSTLEIQRTEQGDSAMYLCASSLSMQGDTEAFFGQGTRLTVV.

This rearrangement joins TRBV7-2 to TRBJ1-4, with TRBD1 matching over 9 bases. V shed 4 bases, J shed 8 bases, and the junction held 8 bases outside the gene matches. The CDR3 has 15 residues. Germline CDR1 is SGHTA and CDR2 is FQGNSA. CDR3 nucleotide sequence: TGTGCCAGCAGCTGGGGGACAGGGAGGGCGGAAAAACTGTTTTTT. Encoded protein: CASSWGTGRAEKLFF.

The rearrangement uses TRBV28 and TRBJ2-2; D not resolved. The CDR3 sequence is 13 residues long. CDR1 is MDHEN, CDR2 SYDVKM, per germline. With 5 bases removed from V and 4 bases from J, the gap between germline ends came to 8 bases. The CDR3 sequence: CASSRTGTGELFF. DNA for the CDR3: TGTGCCAGCAGTCGGACGGGCACCGGGGAGCTGTTTTTT. The full variable domain, rest sourced from reference TRBV28 and TRBJ2-2, is DVKVTQSSRYLVKRTGEKVFLECVQDMDHENMFWYRQDPGLGLRLIYFSYDVKMKEKGDIPEGYSVSREKKERFSLILESASTNQTSMYLCASSRTGTGELFFGEGSRLTVL.

The CDR3, as DNA: TGCGCCAGCAGCTTCGGGGGCTACGAGCAGTACTTC. Translating gives CASSFGGYEQYF. This sequence joins TRBV5-1 and TRBJ2-7; D might be TRBD2 (6 bases). Trimming took 2 bases from V and 3 from J, leaving 6 bases between them. CDR1 and CDR2 from the germline V gene are SGHRS and YFSETQ. This CDR3 region has 12 residues.

The chain joins TRBV29-1 to TRBJ1-4, with a weak D call TRBD1 (6 bases). This CDR3 contains 13 residues. Germline CDR1 is SQVTM and CDR2 is ANQGSEA. Trimming left V 6 bases short and J 7 bases short, with 15 bases between. CDR3 amino acids: CSVPQGEGEKLFF. The CDR3, as DNA: TGCAGCGTCCCACAGGGTGAGGGTGAAAAACTGTTTTTT.

This clone was seen only once. The DNA for the CDR3 is TGTGCCAGTGGGTTGACAGGGTTCTCTTCACCCCTCCACTTT. Its translation: CASGLTGFSSPLHF. This chain links TRBV19 with TRBJ1-6; 7 nucleotides agree with TRBD1. The CDR3 sequence is 14 residues long. The trim removed 8 bases at V and 9 bases at J, leaving 10 bases unmatched. Germline lookup yields CDR1 LNHDA and CDR2 SQIVND (reference sequence).

This clone has just one count. The chain combines TRBV10-2 with TRBJ2-5, with TRBD2 identical over 11 bases. V trimming: 5 bases; J trimming: 7 bases; junction bases outside the gene matches: 9. Looked up from germline, CDR1 is WSHSY and CDR2 is SAAADI. CDR3 length: 15 amino acids. The CDR3 region is CASSFSGGARGTQYF. CDR3 DNA sequence: TGCGCCAGCAGTTTTAGCGGGGGGGCCCGAGGGACCCAGTACTTC.